Each of the 31 T cell receptor beta chains below was sequenced from the same sample in a study of blood T cell repertoires in COVID-19. Sequencing used immunoSEQ multiplex PCR; TCRdb keeps in-frame clones, though not all of them. The table records approximately 240,000 clones, 65% to 85% of them present only once. Specimen: peripheral blood. The receptors here all came from a human donor in a cohort sampled during active COVID-19.

CDR3 region: CASSLGQGTGGFYEQYF. CDR3 DNA sequence: TGCGCCAGCAGCTTGGGCCAGGGGACAGGGGGTTTCTACGAGCAGTACTTC. This chain links TRBV5-1 with TRBJ2-7, with TRBD1 matching over 11 bases. CDR1 is SGHRS and CDR2 is YFSETQ in the germline V gene. This CDR3 contains 17 residues. V shed 0 bases and J 3 bases; nucleotides not matched to a gene: 8.

The V and J genes are TRBV7-9 and TRBJ1-1, with 7 nucleotides matching TRBD1. The CDR3 covers 15 residues. The germline V gene encodes CDR1 SEHNR and CDR2 FQNEAQ (reference sequence). V gave up 4 bases and J gave up 1 base; unmatched junction bases: 6. The CDR3 nucleotides are TGTGCCAGCAGCTCCTATGGGACAGCGAACACTGAAGCTTTCTTT. Encoded protein: CASSSYGTANTEAFF.

The chain joins TRBV5-5 to TRBJ2-2; TRBD1 matches at 7 bases. V shed 4 bases and J 2 bases; nucleotides not matched to a gene: 5. CDR1 is SGHKS, CDR2 YYEKEE, per germline (reference sequence). The CDR3 is made up of 15 amino acids. CDR3 amino acids: CASSPGTVNTGELFF. DNA of the CDR3: TGTGCCAGCAGCCCGGGGACAGTAAACACCGGGGAGCTGTTTTTT.

The chain uses TRBV27 and TRBJ2-1; weak D call: TRBD1 (6 bases). This CDR3 has 14 amino acids. V lost 3 bases and J 4 bases, leaving 10 bases between the germline ends. Germline-derived CDR1 and CDR2 are MNHEY and SMNVEV (reference sequence). The CDR3 protein is CASSFLDRYNEQFF. CDR3 coding DNA: TGTGCCAGCAGTTTCCTCGACAGGTACAATGAGCAGTTCTTC.

This chain connects TRBV7-2 to TRBJ1-5; 7 bases match TRBD1. Germline V CDR1 and CDR2: SGHTA, FQGNSA. V lost 6 bases to trimming and J lost 9 bases; unmatched junction nucleotides: 14. The CDR3 is 15 residues long. CDR3 DNA: TGTGCCAGCAGTTCGCAGACAGGGTTCAGGTCGCCCCAGCATTTT. As protein: CASSSQTGFRSPQHF.

CDR3 region: CAWERGVTDTQYF. CDR3 nucleotides: TGTGCCTGGGAGCGGGGGGTCACAGATACGCAGTATTTT. This chain links TRBV30 with TRBJ2-3; 9 nucleotides agree with TRBD2. CDR3 length equals 13 residues. The germline V gene has CDR1 GTSNPN and CDR2 SVGIG (reference sequence). The V and J ends lost 5 bases and 2 bases, in that order; junction bases with no gene match: 2.

The rearrangement uses TRBV11-2 and TRBJ2-1; 14 nucleotides line up with TRBD2. Trimming cost V 4 bases and J 9 bases; bases outside gene matches: 5. The germline CDR1 and CDR2 sequences are SGHAT and FQNNGV. This CDR3 region has 15 residues. The CDR3 coding sequence is TGTGCCAGCAGCTGGGGACTAGCGGGAGTACGTGAGCAGTTCTTC. Translation: CASSWGLAGVREQFF.

The V and J genes are TRBV18 and TRBJ1-5, with 7 bases matching TRBD1. Trimming cost V 5 bases and J 2 bases; bases outside gene matches: 9. Looked up from germline, CDR1 is KGHSH and CDR2 is LQKENI. The CDR3 runs 16 residues. The CDR3 region has the DNA TGTGCCAGCTCATCGACAGGGTATGATGGCAATCAGCCCCAGCATTTT. Amino acids: CASSSTGYDGNQPQHF.

The V call is TRBV7-6, the J call TRBJ2-5, with D possibly TRBD1 on 7 matching bases. This CDR3 region has 15 residues. Germline V gene lookup returns CDR1 SGHVS and CDR2 FNYEAQ. V was cut by 1 base and J by 3 bases, with 12 bases left in between. The CDR3 loop reads CASSLVGGGEETQYF. CDR3 nucleotide sequence: TGTGCCAGCAGCTTAGTAGGAGGGGGCGAAGAGACCCAGTACTTC.

The chain recombines TRBV12-3 or TRBV12-4 with TRBJ1-5; D gene unclear. The CDR3 spans 13 residues. Trimming removed 3 bases at V and 5 bases at J, with 8 bases between. The CDR3: CASSFKGDQPQHF. The CDR3 nucleotides are TGTGCCAGCAGTTTTAAAGGAGATCAGCCCCAGCATTTT.

This sequence joins TRBV5-4 and TRBJ2-7; 8 bases agree with TRBD2. The CDR3 is 14 amino acids. Trimming at V came to 0 bases and at J to 3 bases, leaving 2 bases not matched to a gene. In germline, CDR1 is SGHNT, CDR2 YYREEE (reference sequence). CDR3 sequence reads: CASSLGAGVYEQYF. CDR3 DNA: TGTGCCAGCAGCTTGGGAGCGGGGGTCTACGAGCAGTACTTC.

V usage is TRBV12-5 and J usage is TRBJ1-1; D is possibly TRBD1 (6 bases). The CDR3 spans 14 residues. The germline CDR1 and CDR2 sequences are LGHNT and FRNRAP. Between the trimmed V and J ends, which lost 6 bases and 1 base, there was a span of 12 bases. Here the CDR3 reads CASGLGHWNTEAFF. The CDR3 DNA is TGTGCTAGTGGCCTGGGACACTGGAACACTGAAGCTTTCTTT. Supplemented by reference TRBV12-5 and TRBJ1-1, the full variable domain reads DARVTQTPRHKVTEMGQEVTMRCQPILGHNTVFWYRQTMMQGLELLAYFRNRAPLDDSGMPKDRFSAEMPDATLATLKIQPSEPRDSAVYFCASGLGHWNTEAFFGQGTRLTVV.

This chain's CDR3 is CASSLGGDRTPSPLHF. CDR3 sequence (DNA): TGTGCCAGCAGTTTAGGGGGGGACAGGACACCGTCACCCCTCCACTTT. The V call is TRBV27, the J call TRBJ1-6; 8 nucleotides align to TRBD1. The CDR3 consists of 16 residues. Germline V gene data show CDR1 as MNHEY and CDR2 as SMNVEV (reference sequence). The ends lost 2 bases at V and 10 bases at J; junction bases unmatched: 10.

CDR3 DNA sequence: TGTGCCAGCTCAGGAGTCGGGACAGGGGGCACAGATACGCAGTATTTT. Translation: CASSGVGTGGTDTQYF. V usage is TRBV18 and J usage is TRBJ2-3; 10 bases line up with TRBD1. V was pared by 5 bases and J by 1 base, with 6 bases of the junction left unmatched. The V gene's germline CDR1 is KGHSH and CDR2 LQKENI. CDR3 size: 16 residues.

The rearrangement uses TRBV5-1 and TRBJ1-5; TRBD1 aligns across 7 bases. CDR3 length: 14 residues. The germline gives CDR1 SGHRS, CDR2 YFSETQ. V shed 4 bases, J shed 7 bases, and the junction held 8 bases outside the gene matches. The CDR3 sequence is CASSPTGRGQPQHF. As DNA, the CDR3 is TGCGCCAGCAGCCCGACAGGGCGAGGACAGCCCCAGCATTTT.

The chain has TRBV7-2 and TRBJ2-1, with unresolved D. The CDR3 is made up of 13 amino acids. From germline, CDR1 is SGHTA and CDR2 FQGNSA. The ends were cut back, 0 bases at V and 7 bases at J, with 7 bases in the middle. The CDR3 DNA follows: TGTGCCAGCAGCTTAGCGCTCGGGAATGAGCAGTTCTTC. It specifies CASSLALGNEQFF.

The J gene is TRBJ2-3, the V gene TRBV5-1, with D possibly matching TRBD1 (8 bases). Germline lookup yields CDR1 SGHRS and CDR2 YFSETQ. The CDR3 is 14 amino acids. Trimming cost V 4 bases and J 6 bases, with 15 bases left between them. The DNA for the CDR3 is TGCGCCAGCAGCCGACAGGGGAGGGCGGATACGCAGTATTTT. Translating it yields CASSRQGRADTQYF.

CDR3 DNA sequence: TGTGCCAGCAGCTTGCTTAATCAGCCCCAGCATTTT. Translation: CASSLLNQPQHF. The V gene is TRBV5-8, the J gene TRBJ1-5; D is unresolved. This CDR3 has 12 residues. With 1 base removed from V and 4 bases from J, the gap between germline ends came to 3 bases. CDR1 is SGHTS and CDR2 is YDEGEE in the germline V gene.

V is TRBV6-5 and J is TRBJ1-4; 9 nucleotides line up with TRBD1. With V trimmed by 5 bases and J by 7 bases, 5 bases remained unmatched. CDR3 size: 14 residues. Germline V CDR1 and CDR2: MNHEY, SVGAGI. The CDR3 is CASSMGQGGEKLFF. The DNA for the CDR3 is TGTGCCAGCAGTATGGGACAGGGTGGTGAAAAACTGTTTTTT.

The rearrangement links TRBV19 to TRBJ2-5; D gene unclear. The length of the CDR3 is 13 residues. Per germline, CDR1 LNHDA and CDR2 SQIVND (reference sequence). Trimming cost V 5 bases and J 5 bases, with 12 bases left between them. The CDR3 spells CASSPQRRETQYF. In DNA, the CDR3 is TGTGCCAGTAGTCCGCAACGCAGGGAGACCCAGTACTTC.

V is TRBV3-1 (or the pseudogene TRBV3-2) and J is TRBJ1-1; D not certain. The V gene's germline CDR1 is LGHDT and CDR2 YNNKEL (reference sequence). This CDR3 has 15 residues. The V and J ends lost 4 bases and 1 base respectively, with 13 bases between them. CDR3 amino acids: CASSPTMPPNTEAFF. The CDR3 nucleotides are TGTGCCAGCAGCCCCACAATGCCACCGAACACTGAAGCTTTCTTT.

There are many counts of this clone. This chain connects TRBV5-1 to TRBJ2-2; TRBD2 matches 7 bases. V trimming: 1 base; J trimming: 1 base; junction bases outside the gene matches: 4. From germline, CDR1 is SGHRS and CDR2 YFSETQ. CDR3 length: 16 amino acids. The CDR3 DNA reads TGCGCCAGCAGCTTGTACGTAGCGGGGAACACCGGGGAGCTGTTTTTT. This translates into CASSLYVAGNTGELFF.

The chain carries TRBV28 and TRBJ2-3; 11 positions match TRBD1. Trimming cost V 3 bases and J 6 bases; bases outside gene matches: 5. Germline lookup yields CDR1 MDHEN and CDR2 SYDVKM. The CDR3 is made up of 15 amino acids. The DNA for the CDR3 is TGTGCCAGCAGTTTTTCCGGGACAGGGGGGGATACGCAGTATTTT. Its translation is CASSFSGTGGDTQYF.

The V gene is TRBV20-1, the J gene TRBJ2-3, with D unresolved. From germline, CDR1 is DFQATT and CDR2 SNEGSKA (reference sequence). The CDR3 has 11 residues. The V end was cut by 3 bases, the J end by 4 bases, with 5 bases between. CDR3 nucleotides: TGCAGTGCTAGTCTTTCAGATACGCAGTATTTT. The encoded protein is CSASLSDTQYF.

V and J are TRBV19 and TRBJ1-5, with D unclear. This CDR3 has 15 residues. The germline CDR1 and CDR2 sequences are LNHDA and SQIVND (reference sequence). The V end lost 2 bases, the J end lost 0 bases, and 8 bases lay between the germline ends. DNA for the CDR3: TGTGCCAGTAGTATATTTACTACTAGCAATCAGCCCCAGCATTTT. Its protein product is CASSIFTTSNQPQHF.

The genes are TRBV15 and TRBJ1-3, with TRBD1 identical over 7 bases. The CDR3 spans 14 residues. J was trimmed by 5 bases and V by 1 base; bases with no gene match: 2. Germline V gene data show CDR1 as LNHNV and CDR2 as YYDKDF (reference sequence). The CDR3 loop is CATSRGGQRNTIYF. The CDR3 DNA is TGTGCCACCAGCAGAGGGGGACAGAGAAACACCATATATTTT.

The V gene is TRBV6-5, the J gene TRBJ1-4, with D tentatively TRBD1 (5 bases). The CDR3 sequence is 14 residues long. Germline lookup yields CDR1 MNHEY and CDR2 SVGAGI. The ends were cut back, 6 bases at V and 1 base at J, with 9 bases in the middle. Here the CDR3 reads CASRPQGTNEKLFF. The CDR3, as DNA: TGTGCCAGCAGACCGCAGGGAACTAATGAAAAACTGTTTTTT.

This sequence joins TRBV12-3 or TRBV12-4 and TRBJ1-2, with a possible D match to TRBD1 (5 bases). The V end lost 5 bases, the J end lost 7 bases, and 14 bases lay between the germline ends. The CDR3 has 13 amino acids. The CDR3 DNA reads TGTGCCAGCAGTCTCCAGGGCCCCGGTGGCTACACCTTC. Translating gives CASSLQGPGGYTF.

This sequence joins TRBV21-1 and TRBJ1-5; TRBD1 reflects the table's D call only, with no check against the DNA. TRBV21-1 is deemed a pseudogene. The CDR3 contains 13 residues. CDR3 loop: CFIFRGSNQPQHF. CDR3 nucleotide sequence: TGTTTTATCTTCAGGGGGTCAAATCAGCCCCAGCATTTT.

This rearrangement joins TRBV6-5 to TRBJ2-3; D unclear. From germline, CDR1 is MNHEY and CDR2 SVGAGI. The ends were cut back, 5 bases at V and 1 base at J, with 7 bases in the middle. The CDR3 sequence is 13 residues long. CDR3 nucleotide sequence: TGTGCCAGCAGTCTCCAGGGCACAGATACGCAGTATTTT. Its translation is CASSLQGTDTQYF.

This chain links TRBV3-1 (or the pseudogene TRBV3-2) with TRBJ2-2, with D possibly TRBD2 on 5 matching bases. This CDR3 comprises 15 residues. V was clipped by 4 bases and J by 4 bases, with 13 bases between them. CDR1 and CDR2 (germline): LGHDT, YNNKEL (reference sequence). The CDR3 nucleotides are TGTGCCAGCAGCCGGCGGACTCCCCGCACCGGGGAGCTGTTTTTT. Amino acid sequence: CASSRRTPRTGELFF.